This TCR beta chain was captured by sequencing in a study of tumor-infiltrating lymphocytes in primary liver carcinoma. Study at large: Spanning 30 to 69 years of age, the patients were men and women. The tumors ranged from about 4 to 10 cm across and fell within stage T1-T3 N0M0.

From 500 ng of total RNA, TCR beta-specific cDNA was reverse-transcribed using a constant-region primer. Modified slightly, ARM-PCR produced TCR beta libraries over three nested multiplex PCR rounds. TCRdb re-called the multiplex PCR reads with MiXCR, one entry per CDR3 protein. Of about 120,000 distinct CDR3 sequences listed, nearly 70% were seen once; the top ten hold 8.1%. Between about 17 and 34 mg of unsorted bulk tissue served as the source from which RNA and DNA were co-extracted. Every patient in the cohort had a primary liver carcinoma. That carcinoma was treated by surgical resection. Turning to this clonotype: Its antigen is unidentified. The junction does not match germline at one end; this may be a read error.

Whole-study findings and limits: Tumors reached a significantly greater top-250-clone fraction than blood did (p = 0.039).

The specimen sequenced was tumor-adjacent normal liver tissue. The receptor was derived from an older woman with primary liver carcinoma and hepatitis B virus infection.

Here the CDR3 reads CSVVGESSYNERLF. CDR3 nucleotides: TGCAGCGTTGTAGGGGAGAGCTCCTACAATGAGCGGTTATTC. The V call is TRBV29-1, the J call TRBJ2-1, with D perhaps given as TRBD1 or TRBD2 (5 bases each). Germline-derived CDR1 and CDR2 are SQVTM and ANQGSEA. This CDR3 contains 14 residues.